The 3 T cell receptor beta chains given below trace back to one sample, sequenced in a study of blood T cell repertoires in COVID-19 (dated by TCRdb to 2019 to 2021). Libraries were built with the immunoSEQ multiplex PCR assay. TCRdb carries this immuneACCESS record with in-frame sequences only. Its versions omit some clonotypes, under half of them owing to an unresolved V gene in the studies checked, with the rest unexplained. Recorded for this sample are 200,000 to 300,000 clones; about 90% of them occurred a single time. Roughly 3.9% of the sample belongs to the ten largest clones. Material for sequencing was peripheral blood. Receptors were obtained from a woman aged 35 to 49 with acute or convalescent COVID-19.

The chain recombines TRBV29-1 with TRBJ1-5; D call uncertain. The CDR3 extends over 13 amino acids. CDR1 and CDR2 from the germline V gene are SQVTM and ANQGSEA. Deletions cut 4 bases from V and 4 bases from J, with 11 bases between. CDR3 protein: CSVGAGYNQPQHF. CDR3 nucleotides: TGCAGCGTTGGCGCGGGGTATAATCAGCCCCAGCATTTT.

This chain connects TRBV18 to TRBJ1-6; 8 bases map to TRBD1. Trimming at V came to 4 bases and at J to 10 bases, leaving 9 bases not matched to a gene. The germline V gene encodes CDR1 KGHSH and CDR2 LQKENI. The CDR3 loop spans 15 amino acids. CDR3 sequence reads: CASSLLDRASSPLHF. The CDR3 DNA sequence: TGTGCCAGCTCACTCCTGGACAGGGCCTCCTCACCCCTCCACTTT. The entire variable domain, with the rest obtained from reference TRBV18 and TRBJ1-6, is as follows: NAGVMQNPRHLVRRRGQEARLRCSPMKGHSHVYWYRQLPEEGLKFMVYLQKENIIDESGMPKERFSAEFPKEGPSILRIQQVVRGDSAAYFCASSLLDRASSPLHFGNGTRLTVT.

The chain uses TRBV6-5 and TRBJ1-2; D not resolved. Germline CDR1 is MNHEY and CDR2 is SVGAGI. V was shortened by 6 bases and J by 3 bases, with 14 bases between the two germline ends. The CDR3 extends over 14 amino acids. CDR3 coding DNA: TGTGCCAGCAGCCCGGATGGGCCCCACTATGGCTACACCTTC. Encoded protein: CASSPDGPHYGYTF.